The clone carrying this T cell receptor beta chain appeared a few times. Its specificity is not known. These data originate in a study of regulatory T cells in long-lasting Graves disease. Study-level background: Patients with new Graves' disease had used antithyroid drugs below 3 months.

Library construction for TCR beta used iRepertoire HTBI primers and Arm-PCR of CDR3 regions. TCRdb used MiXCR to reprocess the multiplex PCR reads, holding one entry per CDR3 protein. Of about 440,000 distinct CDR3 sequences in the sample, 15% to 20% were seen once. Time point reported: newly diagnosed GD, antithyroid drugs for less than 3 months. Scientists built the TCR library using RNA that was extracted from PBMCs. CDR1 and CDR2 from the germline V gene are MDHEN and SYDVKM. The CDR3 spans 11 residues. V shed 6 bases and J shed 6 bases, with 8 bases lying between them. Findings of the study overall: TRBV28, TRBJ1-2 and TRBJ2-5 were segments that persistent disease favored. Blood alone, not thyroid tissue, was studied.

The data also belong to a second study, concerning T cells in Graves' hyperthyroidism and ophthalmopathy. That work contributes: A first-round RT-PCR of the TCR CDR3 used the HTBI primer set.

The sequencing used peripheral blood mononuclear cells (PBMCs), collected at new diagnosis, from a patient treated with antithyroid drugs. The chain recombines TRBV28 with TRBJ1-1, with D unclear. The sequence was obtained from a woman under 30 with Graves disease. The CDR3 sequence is CASRSAPEAFF. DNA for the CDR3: TGTGCCAGCAGGTCTGCGCCTGAAGCTTTCTTT.